Listed below are T cell receptor beta chains from one sample, sequenced in a study of blood T cell repertoires in COVID-19. This table comes from immunoSEQ multiplex PCR, and its TCRdb copy is limited to in-frame clones, with some not included. Of about 350,000 clones in the sample, about 90% were seen once. Sequencing was done on a sample of peripheral blood. These receptors were collected from a woman in her 70s with COVID-19, enrolled during active disease. The CDR3 runs from the conserved cysteine through the conserved F or W. The D gene is left open where the match is weak.

>-|TRBV6-2/TRBV6-3|TRBJ2-6
CASSYSPGFGANVLTF
>-|TRBV28|TRBJ2-5
CASSSPLLQETQYF
>-|TRBV7-2|TRBJ1-5
CASSLRTGSNQPQHF
>-|TRBV30|TRBJ2-1
CAWSLVDEQFF
>-|TRBV7-9|TRBJ1-1
CASSLGIGPNTEAFF
>-|TRBV5-1|TRBJ1-2
CASSLGQDYGYTF
>-|TRBV6-5|TRBJ1-6
CASSFTGNGNSPLHF
>-|TRBV28|TRBJ1-6
CASSFDGLSYNSPLHF
>-|TRBV28|TRBJ1-1
CASSFSTENTEAFF
>-|TRBV5-1|TRBJ1-1
CASSLGQEAFF
>TRBD1|TRBV5-1|TRBJ1-3
CASSPTGFGNTIYF
>-|TRBV9|TRBJ2-2
CASSGTFSGELFF
>-|TRBV5-1|TRBJ1-6
CASSFGLSYNSPLHF
>TRBD1|TRBV6-5|TRBJ1-3
CASSYGGTENTIYF
>-|TRBV5-6|TRBJ1-2
CASTWGGYGYTF
>-|TRBV6-5|TRBJ1-4
CASSYSRHEKLFF
>TRBD1|TRBV9|TRBJ2-7
CASSVGGTGNLQYF
>-|TRBV12-3/TRBV12-4|TRBJ1-4
CASSHRVNEKLFF
>TRBD1|TRBV5-5|TRBJ1-2
CASSLQGQAVHGYTF
>-|TRBV7-2|TRBJ1-5
CASSLAQPQPQHF
>TRBD1|TRBV18|TRBJ2-1
CASSPGQGALNEQFF
>-|TRBV28|TRBJ1-5
CASSPDRFKYSNQPQHF
>-|TRBV6-5|TRBJ2-7
CASSYPTGTRYSEQYF
>TRBD2|TRBV27|TRBJ2-5
CASGRVQETQYF
>TRBD1|TRBV19|TRBJ1-4
CASSMRQGNEKLFF
>-|TRBV5-1|TRBJ1-5
CASSLLGNGNQPQHF
>-|TRBV2|TRBJ2-5
CASSPLDRSETQYF
>-|TRBV6-5|TRBJ2-5
CASSKQLAGEETQYF
>-|TRBV7-9|TRBJ1-1
CASSQGQINTEAFF
>-|TRBV12-3/TRBV12-4|TRBJ2-1
CASSLVLAYEQFF
>TRBD1|TRBV12-5|TRBJ2-3
CASGLVIGTESTDTQYF
>-|TRBV5-4|TRBJ2-3
CASSLAGTDTQYF
>-|TRBV29-1|TRBJ1-2
CSVGGGGANYGYTF
>-|TRBV11-2|TRBJ2-7
CASSQGPGKLRQYF
>TRBD1|TRBV10-3|TRBJ1-2
CAISESKGGFSGYTF
>-|TRBV5-1|TRBJ2-2
CASSSQQGAGELFF
>-|TRBV13|TRBJ2-5
CASSLESSGTQYF
>TRBD2|TRBV5-6|TRBJ2-7
CASTSSGGSSYEQYF
>-|TRBV11-2|TRBJ2-1
CASSPGWSYNEQFF
>-|TRBV2|TRBJ1-1
CASSQGRGTEAFF
>-|TRBV11-2|TRBJ1-6
CASSFTPTGSDSPLHF
>-|TRBV5-1|TRBJ2-2
CASSLGTVTNTGELFF
>-|TRBV9|TRBJ1-5
CASSPEVGNQPQHF
>-|TRBV13|TRBJ2-3
CASRPWGGLADTQYF
>-|TRBV28|TRBJ1-3
CASSSPPRSGNTIYF
>-|TRBV5-3|TRBJ1-3
CARNRVFGNTIYF
>TRBD1|TRBV11-2|TRBJ2-1
CASSGTEGSEQFF
>-|TRBV5-1|TRBJ2-2
CASSPGPQGGELFF
>TRBD2|TRBV2|TRBJ2-2
CASSVSGAMNTGELFF
>-|TRBV28|TRBJ1-1
CASSLGAARAFF